This T cell receptor beta chain emerged from a study of T cell responses to AZD1222 COVID-19 vaccine. Findings and limits, study-wide: None of the repertoires were sampled until the peak T cell response had passed. Unmutated variant regions are reportedly the target of nearly half of TCRs that are spike-specific. Donors, mostly white British, included more females; clonal diversity was possibly underestimated. Vaccine-associated CD4 TCRs spanned spike, dominant at 160-218 and 743-854.

The CDR3 sequence is 14 residues long. V shed 4 bases and J shed 4 bases, with 14 bases lying between them. CDR1 is MNHEY and CDR2 is SVGAGI in the germline V gene. To note about this clone: The antigen is unknown.

Method: immunoSEQ multiplex PCR; TCRdb's copy keeps in-frame clones and lacks some. Of approximately 200,000 clones in the sample, more than 85% were seen once. The chain recombines TRBV6-5 with TRBJ2-7; tentatively, D is TRBD2 (6 bases). The source material was peripheral blood, sampled 28 days after the second AZD1222 dose. The sequence came from an adult who received the AZD1222 COVID-19 vaccine. CDR3 protein: CASSSGRREYEQYF. CDR3 nucleotides: TGTGCCAGCAGTTCGGGAAGGAGGGAGTACGAGCAGTACTTC.